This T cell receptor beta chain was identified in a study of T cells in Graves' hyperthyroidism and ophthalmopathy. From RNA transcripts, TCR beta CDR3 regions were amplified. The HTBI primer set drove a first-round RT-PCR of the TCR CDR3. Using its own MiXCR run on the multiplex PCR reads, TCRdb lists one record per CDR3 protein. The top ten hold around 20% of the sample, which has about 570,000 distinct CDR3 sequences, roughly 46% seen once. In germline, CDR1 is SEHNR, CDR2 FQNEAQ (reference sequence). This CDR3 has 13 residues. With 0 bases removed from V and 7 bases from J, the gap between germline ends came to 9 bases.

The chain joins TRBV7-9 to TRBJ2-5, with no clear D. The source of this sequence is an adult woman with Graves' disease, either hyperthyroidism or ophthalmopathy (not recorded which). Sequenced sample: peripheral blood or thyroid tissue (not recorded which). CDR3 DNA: TGTGCCAGCAGCTTAGCGGGCGAACTGACCCAGTACTTC. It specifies CASSLAGELTQYF. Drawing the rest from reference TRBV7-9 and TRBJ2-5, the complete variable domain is DTGVSQNPRHKITKRGQNVTFRCDPISEHNRLYWYRQTLGQGPEFLTYFQNEAQLEKSRLLSDRFSAERPKGSFSTLEIQRTEQGDSAMYLCASSLAGELTQYFGPGTRLLVL.